Sequencing of this TCR beta chain was carried out in a study of blood T cell repertoires in COVID-19. Turning to the study itself: Some COVID-19 samples were acute and others convalescent; all came from the United States, Italy and Spain. T cells, B-cell-depleted T cells, or PBMCs supplied cDNA or gDNA.

Source study methods: Reference gene primer amplification in the assay estimated nucleated cell counts. Generated by immunoSEQ multiplex PCR, the TCRdb table keeps only in-frame clones and is missing some. V and J calls and clone size follow that table, whereas D and trimming were derived from the DNA. This table holds roughly 95,000 clones, around 80% found once. This sequence was found in a man older than 75 with acute or convalescent COVID-19. Sequenced material: peripheral blood.

The CDR3 region has the DNA TGCGCCAGCAGCGGCGGCAGCACAGATACGCAGTATTTT. Its protein is CASSGGSTDTQYF. J is TRBJ2-3 and V is TRBV5-1; D is unclear. V was trimmed by 4 bases and J by 0 bases, leaving 6 bases between them. The CDR3 has 13 residues. In germline, CDR1 is SGHRS, CDR2 YFSETQ.